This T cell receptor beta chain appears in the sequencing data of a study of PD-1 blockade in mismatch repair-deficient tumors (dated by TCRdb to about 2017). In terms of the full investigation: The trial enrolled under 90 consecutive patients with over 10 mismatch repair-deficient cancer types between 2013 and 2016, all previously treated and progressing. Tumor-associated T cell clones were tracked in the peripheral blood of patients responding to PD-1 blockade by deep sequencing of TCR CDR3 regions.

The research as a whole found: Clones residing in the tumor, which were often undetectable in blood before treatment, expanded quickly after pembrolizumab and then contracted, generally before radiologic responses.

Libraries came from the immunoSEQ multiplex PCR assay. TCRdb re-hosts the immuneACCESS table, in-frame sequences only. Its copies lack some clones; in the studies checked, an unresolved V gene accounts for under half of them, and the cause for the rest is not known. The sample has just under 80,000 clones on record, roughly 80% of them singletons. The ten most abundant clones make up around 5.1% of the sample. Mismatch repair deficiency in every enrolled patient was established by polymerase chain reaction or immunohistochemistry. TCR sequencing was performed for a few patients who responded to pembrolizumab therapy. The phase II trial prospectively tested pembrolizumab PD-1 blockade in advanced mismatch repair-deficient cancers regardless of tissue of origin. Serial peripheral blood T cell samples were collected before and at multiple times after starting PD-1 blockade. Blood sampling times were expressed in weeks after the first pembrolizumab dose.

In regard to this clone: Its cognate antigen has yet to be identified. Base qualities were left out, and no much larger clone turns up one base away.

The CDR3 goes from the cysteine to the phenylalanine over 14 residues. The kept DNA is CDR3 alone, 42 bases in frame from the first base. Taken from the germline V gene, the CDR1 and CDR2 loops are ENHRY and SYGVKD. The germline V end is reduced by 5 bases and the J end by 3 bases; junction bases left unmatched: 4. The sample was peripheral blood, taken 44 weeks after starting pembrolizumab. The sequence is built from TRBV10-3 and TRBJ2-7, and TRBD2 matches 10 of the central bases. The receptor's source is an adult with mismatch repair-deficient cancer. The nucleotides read TGTGCCATCAGTCGATCTAGCGGGAGCTACGAGCAGTACTTC. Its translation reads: CAISRSSGSYEQYF.